One sample yielded the 15 T cell receptor beta chains listed below, sequenced in a study of blood T cell repertoires in COVID-19. Sequenced by immunoSEQ multiplex PCR; TCRdb stores in-frame clones only, minus some. The table shows 200,000 to 250,000 clones, with 92% occurring only once. Sequencing input: peripheral blood. These receptors all come from a young man with acute or convalescent COVID-19.

The gene calls are TRBV5-5 and TRBJ1-6, with D maybe TRBD1 (6 bases). Germline V lookup: CDR1 SGHKS, CDR2 YYEKEE (reference sequence). Between the trimmed V and J ends, which lost 4 bases and 13 bases, there was a span of 21 bases. CDR3 length equals 15 residues. The chain's CDR3 is CASSPWQLKGVPLHF. The CDR3 DNA reads as TGTGCCAGCAGCCCCTGGCAGCTAAAGGGGGTCCCCCTCCACTTT.

The chain joins TRBV19 to TRBJ2-7; TRBD2 is a possible D gene (11 bases). The CDR3 spans 16 residues. V lost 4 bases and J 2 bases, leaving 18 bases between the germline ends. Germline CDR1 and CDR2: LNHDA and SQIVND (reference sequence). DNA of the CDR3: TGTGCCAGTAGTAGGACAGGGGGACTAGCGGCCTACGAGCAGTACTTC. As protein: CASSRTGGLAAYEQYF.

This sequence joins TRBV15 and TRBJ2-6; tentatively, D is TRBD2 (6 bases). The germline V gene has CDR1 LNHNV and CDR2 YYDKDF (reference sequence). The CDR3 sequence is 17 residues long. V lost 3 bases and J 2 bases, leaving 14 bases between the germline ends. In DNA form, the CDR3 reads TGTGCCACCAGCAGGGGGACTTCTTTAGCTGGGGCCAACGTCCTGACTTTC. This gives the protein CATSRGTSLAGANVLTF.

The rearrangement uses TRBV19 and TRBJ1-1, with 7 nucleotides matching TRBD1. The CDR3 consists of 13 residues. Germline lookup yields CDR1 LNHDA and CDR2 SQIVND (reference sequence). Trimming removed 5 bases from V and 1 base from J; junction bases left unmatched: 1. In nucleotides, the CDR3 is TGTGCCAGTAGTTCAGGGGGGAACACTGAAGCTTTCTTT. Its translation: CASSSGGNTEAFF.

Only one count was recorded for this clone. The chain uses TRBV11-2 and TRBJ2-3, with no clear D. The CDR3 has 17 amino acids. Trimming stripped 4 bases from V and 8 bases from J, with 25 bases between. Germline V gives CDR1 SGHAT, CDR2 FQNNGV. CDR3 coding DNA: TGTGCCAGCAGCTACTTTTCCATTGGCGGTGGGTTTGGTACGCAGTATTTT. Translated, it gives CASSYFSIGGGFGTQYF.

The CDR3 DNA is TGTGCCAGCAGAGACAGGCCCCACTCTGGAAACACCATATATTTT. Translated: CASRDRPHSGNTIYF. This chain links TRBV6-5 with TRBJ1-3; tentative D call: TRBD1 (6 bases). The CDR3 totals 15 residues. The V end lost 6 bases, the J end lost 0 bases, and 12 bases lay between the germline ends. Germline V lookup: CDR1 MNHEY, CDR2 SVGAGI.

This chain links TRBV6-6 with TRBJ1-1; 9 positions match TRBD1. The V gene's germline CDR1 is MNHNY and CDR2 SVGAGI (reference sequence). This CDR3 contains 16 residues. V shed 6 bases, J shed 1 base, and the junction held 9 bases outside the gene matches. In nucleotides, the CDR3 is TGTGCCAGCAGCCCGGGACAGGGAACCTGGAACACTGAAGCTTTCTTT. This codes for CASSPGQGTWNTEAFF.

The sample holds one count of this clone. The CDR3 DNA is TGTGCCAGCAGTGAAGGGCTAGCGGGGGATCGGAATGAGCAGTTCTTC. It encodes CASSEGLAGDRNEQFF. The genes are TRBV2 and TRBJ2-1, with TRBD2 matching over 10 bases. Trimming cost V 1 base and J 7 bases; bases outside gene matches: 7. Per germline, CDR1 SNHLY and CDR2 FYNNEI. The CDR3 contains 16 residues. Variable domain in full (rest from reference TRBV2 and TRBJ2-1): EPEVTQTPSHQVTQMGQEVILRCVPISNHLYFYWYRQILGQKVEFLVSFYNNEISEKSEIFDDQFSVERPDGSNFTLKIRSTKLEDSAMYFCASSEGLAGDRNEQFFGPGTRLTVL.

This sequence joins TRBV28 and TRBJ2-5; 10 bases map to TRBD1. Germline loops: CDR1 MDHEN, CDR2 SYDVKM. V was clipped by 3 bases and J by 2 bases; unmatched bases: 3. The CDR3 consists of 15 residues. The CDR3 spells CASSLWDRGQETQYF. The CDR3, as DNA: TGTGCCAGCAGTTTGTGGGACAGGGGACAAGAGACCCAGTACTTC.

This sequence joins TRBV28 and TRBJ2-3; D may be TRBD2 (6 bases). The V end lost 4 bases, the J end lost 2 bases, and 13 bases lay between the germline ends. The CDR3 contains 15 residues. CDR1 is MDHEN, CDR2 SYDVKM, per germline. CDR3 protein: CASSSWTTITDTQYF. The CDR3 DNA sequence: TGTGCCAGCAGTTCATGGACTACCATCACAGATACGCAGTATTTT.

The chain combines TRBV20-1 with TRBJ1-2, with TRBD1 matching over 8 bases. From germline, CDR1 is DFQATT and CDR2 SNEGSKA (reference sequence). V shed 3 bases and J 7 bases; nucleotides not matched to a gene: 4. The CDR3 is made up of 12 amino acids. CDR3 sequence (DNA): TGCAGTGCTAGTCGCGACAGGGGTGGCTACACCTTC. The encoded protein is CSASRDRGGYTF.

This clone has only one observation. The chain couples TRBV11-3 to TRBJ2-1, with 7 bases matching TRBD1. This CDR3 is built from 15 residues. Germline V CDR1 and CDR2: SGHNT, YENEEA. V shed 2 bases and J 7 bases; nucleotides not matched to a gene: 8. DNA of the CDR3: TGTGCCAGCAGCTTAAAACAGGGGCTCATTAATGAGCAGTTCTTC. The encoded protein is CASSLKQGLINEQFF.

The chain carries TRBV4-1 and TRBJ1-3, with a tentative D call TRBD1 (5 bases). This CDR3 comprises 15 residues. Trimming pared 0 bases from V and 7 bases from J, leaving 13 bases between. Looked up from germline, CDR1 is MGHRA and CDR2 is YSYEKL. CDR3 DNA sequence: TGCGCCAGCAGCCAAGAGGGCAGGGCGGTCAACACCATATATTTT. Its protein product is CASSQEGRAVNTIYF.

The chain employs TRBV7-2 and TRBJ2-5, with 15 bases lining up with TRBD2. From germline, CDR1 is SGHTA and CDR2 FQGNSA. Trimming at V came to 5 bases and at J to 7 bases, leaving 11 bases not matched to a gene. The CDR3 runs 17 residues. In nucleotides, the CDR3 is TGTGCCAGCAGCCTAGGGGGACTAGCGGGAGGCGTCTCGACCCAGTACTTC. Translated: CASSLGGLAGGVSTQYF.

This sequence joins TRBV18 and TRBJ1-1, with TRBD1 matching 7 bases. The CDR3 has 13 amino acids. V shed 9 bases, J shed 1 base, and the junction held 5 bases outside the gene matches. The V gene's germline CDR1 is KGHSH and CDR2 LQKENI. CDR3: CASLGQRNTEAFF. The CDR3 DNA is TGTGCCAGTTTGGGACAGAGGAACACTGAAGCTTTCTTT.